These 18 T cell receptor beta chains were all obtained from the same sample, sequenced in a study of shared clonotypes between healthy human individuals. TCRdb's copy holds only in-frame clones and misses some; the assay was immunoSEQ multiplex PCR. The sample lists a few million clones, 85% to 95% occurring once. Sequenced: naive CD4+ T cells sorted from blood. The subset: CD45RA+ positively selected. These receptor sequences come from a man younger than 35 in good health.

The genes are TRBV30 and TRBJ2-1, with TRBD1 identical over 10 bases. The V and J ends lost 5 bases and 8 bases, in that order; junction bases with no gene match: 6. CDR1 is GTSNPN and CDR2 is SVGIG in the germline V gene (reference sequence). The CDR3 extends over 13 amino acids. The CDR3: CAWAGQGIDEQFF. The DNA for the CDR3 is TGTGCCTGGGCGGGACAGGGGATCGATGAGCAGTTCTTC.

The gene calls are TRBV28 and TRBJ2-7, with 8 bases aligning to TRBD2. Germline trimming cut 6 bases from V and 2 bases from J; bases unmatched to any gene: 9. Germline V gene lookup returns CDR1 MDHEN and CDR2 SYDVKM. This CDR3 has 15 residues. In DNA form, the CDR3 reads TGTGCCAGCAGCCCGGGGAGCGGGGGACCCTACGAGCAGTACTTC. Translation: CASSPGSGGPYEQYF.

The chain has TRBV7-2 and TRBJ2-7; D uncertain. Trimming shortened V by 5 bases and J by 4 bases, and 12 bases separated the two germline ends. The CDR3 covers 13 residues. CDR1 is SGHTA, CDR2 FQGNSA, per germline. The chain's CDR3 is CASSRSGMYEQYF. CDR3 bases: TGTGCCAGCAGCCGTAGTGGGATGTACGAGCAGTACTTC.

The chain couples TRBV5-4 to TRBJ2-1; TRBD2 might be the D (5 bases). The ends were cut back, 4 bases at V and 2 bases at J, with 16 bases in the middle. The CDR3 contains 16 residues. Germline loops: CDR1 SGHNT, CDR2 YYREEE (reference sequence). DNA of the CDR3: TGTGCCAGCAGCCCTTCGGGGAGCGGCACCTACAATGAGCAGTTCTTC. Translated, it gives CASSPSGSGTYNEQFF. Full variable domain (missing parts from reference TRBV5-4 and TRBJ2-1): ETGVTQSPTHLIKTRGQQVTLRCSSQSGHNTVSWYQQALGQGPQFIFQYYREEENGRGNFPPRFSGLQFPNYSSELNVNALELDDSALYLCASSPSGSGTYNEQFFGPGTRLTVL.

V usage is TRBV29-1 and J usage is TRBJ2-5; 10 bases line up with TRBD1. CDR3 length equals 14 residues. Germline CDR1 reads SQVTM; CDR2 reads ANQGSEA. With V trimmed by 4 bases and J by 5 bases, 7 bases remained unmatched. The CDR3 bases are TGCAGCGTTGCGGACAGGGGGGGTTGGGAGACCCAGTACTTC. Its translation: CSVADRGGWETQYF.

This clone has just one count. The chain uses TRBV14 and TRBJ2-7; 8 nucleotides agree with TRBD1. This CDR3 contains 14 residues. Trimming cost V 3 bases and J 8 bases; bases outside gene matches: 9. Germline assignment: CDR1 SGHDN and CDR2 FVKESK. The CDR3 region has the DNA TGTGCCAGCAGCCACTCCGGGACAGGCAAACAGCAGTACTTC. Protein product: CASSHSGTGKQQYF.

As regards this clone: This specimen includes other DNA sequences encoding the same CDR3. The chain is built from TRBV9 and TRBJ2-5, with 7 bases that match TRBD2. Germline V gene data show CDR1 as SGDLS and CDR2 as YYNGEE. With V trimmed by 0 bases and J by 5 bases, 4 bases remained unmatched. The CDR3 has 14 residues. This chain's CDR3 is CASSVGLAGETQYF. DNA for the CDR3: TGTGCCAGCAGCGTAGGGTTAGCGGGCGAGACCCAGTACTTC.

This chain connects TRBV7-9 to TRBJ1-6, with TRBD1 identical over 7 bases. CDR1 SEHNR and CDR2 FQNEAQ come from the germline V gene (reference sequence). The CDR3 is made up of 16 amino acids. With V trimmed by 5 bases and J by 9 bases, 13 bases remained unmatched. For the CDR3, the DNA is TGTGCCAGCAGCCCTGGGACCGGACAGGAATTTTCACCCCTCCACTTT. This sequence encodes CASSPGTGQEFSPLHF.

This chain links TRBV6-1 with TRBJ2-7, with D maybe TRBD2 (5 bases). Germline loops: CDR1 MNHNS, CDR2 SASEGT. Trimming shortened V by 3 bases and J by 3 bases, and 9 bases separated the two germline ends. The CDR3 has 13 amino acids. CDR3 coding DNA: TGTGCCAGCAGTGATCAACGGGGCTACGAGCAGTACTTC. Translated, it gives CASSDQRGYEQYF.

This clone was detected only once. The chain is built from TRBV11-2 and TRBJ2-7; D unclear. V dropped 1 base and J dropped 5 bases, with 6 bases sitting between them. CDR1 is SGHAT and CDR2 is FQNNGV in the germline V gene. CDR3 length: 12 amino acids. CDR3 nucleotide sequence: TGTGCCAGCAGCTTAGCCCCCCACGAGCAGTACTTC. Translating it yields CASSLAPHEQYF.

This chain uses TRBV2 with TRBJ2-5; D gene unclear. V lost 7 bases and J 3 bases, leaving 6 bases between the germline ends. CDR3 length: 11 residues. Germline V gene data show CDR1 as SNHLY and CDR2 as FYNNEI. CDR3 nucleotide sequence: TGTGCCAGCAATGGCGAAGAGACCCAGTACTTC. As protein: CASNGEETQYF.

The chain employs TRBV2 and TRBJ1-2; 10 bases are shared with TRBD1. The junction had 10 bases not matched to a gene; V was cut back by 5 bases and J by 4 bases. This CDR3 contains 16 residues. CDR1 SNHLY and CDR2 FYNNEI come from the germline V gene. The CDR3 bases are TGTGCCAGCAGTCTGCGGGACAGGGGAAAAAGCTATGGCTACACCTTC. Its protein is CASSLRDRGKSYGYTF.

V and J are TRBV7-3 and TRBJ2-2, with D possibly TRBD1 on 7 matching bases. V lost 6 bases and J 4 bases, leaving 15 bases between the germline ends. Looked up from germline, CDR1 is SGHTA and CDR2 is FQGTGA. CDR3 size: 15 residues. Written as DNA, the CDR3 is TGTGCCAGCAGTCTCACAGGGGACTTCACCGGGGAGCTGTTTTTT. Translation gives CASSLTGDFTGELFF.

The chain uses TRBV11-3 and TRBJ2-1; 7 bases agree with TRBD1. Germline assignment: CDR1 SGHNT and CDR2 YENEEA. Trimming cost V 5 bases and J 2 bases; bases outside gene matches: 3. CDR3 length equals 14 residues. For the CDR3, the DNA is TGTGCCAGCAGCGTCGGGACAGCCTACAATGAGCAGTTCTTC. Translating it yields CASSVGTAYNEQFF.

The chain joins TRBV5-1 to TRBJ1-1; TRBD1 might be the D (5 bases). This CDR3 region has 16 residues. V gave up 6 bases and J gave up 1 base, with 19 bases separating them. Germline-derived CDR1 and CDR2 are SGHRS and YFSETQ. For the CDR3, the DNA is TGCGCCAGCATGGCATCCGGCCGGGGGAAGAACACTGAAGCTTTCTTT. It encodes CASMASGRGKNTEAFF.

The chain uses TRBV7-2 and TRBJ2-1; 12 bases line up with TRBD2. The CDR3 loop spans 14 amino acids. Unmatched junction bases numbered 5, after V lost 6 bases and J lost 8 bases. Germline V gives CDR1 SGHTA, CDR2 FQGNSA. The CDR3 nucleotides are TGTGCCAGCAGACGACTAGCGGGAGTCGATGAGCAGTTCTTC. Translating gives CASRRLAGVDEQFF.

CDR3 sequence reads: CASSEERSSASYEQYF. CDR3 nucleotide sequence: TGTGCCAGCAGTGAAGAGAGGTCTAGCGCGTCCTACGAGCAGTACTTC. The J gene is TRBJ2-7, the V gene TRBV6-1; D possibly corresponds to TRBD2 (6 bases). The V gene lost 1 base and the J gene lost 1 base, with 14 bases spanning the gap. The CDR3 is made up of 16 amino acids. Germline CDR1 reads MNHNS; CDR2 reads SASEGT.

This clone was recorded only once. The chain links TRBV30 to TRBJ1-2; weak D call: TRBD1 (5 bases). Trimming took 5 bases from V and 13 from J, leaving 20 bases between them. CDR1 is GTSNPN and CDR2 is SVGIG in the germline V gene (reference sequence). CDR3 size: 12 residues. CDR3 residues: CAWGTGGAGPTF. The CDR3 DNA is TGTGCCTGGGGGACGGGAGGGGCAGGCCCCACCTTC.